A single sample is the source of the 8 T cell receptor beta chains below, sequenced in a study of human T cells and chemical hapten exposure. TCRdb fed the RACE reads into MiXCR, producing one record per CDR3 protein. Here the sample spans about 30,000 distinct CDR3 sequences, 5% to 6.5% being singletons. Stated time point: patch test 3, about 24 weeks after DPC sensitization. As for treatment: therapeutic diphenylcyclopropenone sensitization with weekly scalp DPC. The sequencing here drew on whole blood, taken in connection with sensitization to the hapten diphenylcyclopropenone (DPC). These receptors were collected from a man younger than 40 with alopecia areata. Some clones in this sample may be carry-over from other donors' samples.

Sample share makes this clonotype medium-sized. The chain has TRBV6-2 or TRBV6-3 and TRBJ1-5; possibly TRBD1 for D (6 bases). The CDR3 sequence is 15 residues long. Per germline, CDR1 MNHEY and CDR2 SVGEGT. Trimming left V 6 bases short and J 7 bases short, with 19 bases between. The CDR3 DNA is TGTGCCAGCAGCCAACCCGGGGGCTTCCCCCAGCCCCAGCATTTT. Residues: CASSQPGGFPQPQHF.

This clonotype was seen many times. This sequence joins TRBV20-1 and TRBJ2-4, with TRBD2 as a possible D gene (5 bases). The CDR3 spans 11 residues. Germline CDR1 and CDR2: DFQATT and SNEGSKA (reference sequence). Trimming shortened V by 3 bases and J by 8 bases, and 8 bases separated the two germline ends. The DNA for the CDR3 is TGCAGTGCTAGCCCGAGGGACATTCAGTACTTC. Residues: CSASPRDIQYF.

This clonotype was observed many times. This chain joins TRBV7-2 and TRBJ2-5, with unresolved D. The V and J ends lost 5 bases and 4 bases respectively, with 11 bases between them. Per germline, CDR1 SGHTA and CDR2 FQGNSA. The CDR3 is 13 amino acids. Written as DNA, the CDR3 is TGTGCCAGCAGCCCAATGCGTGGAGAGACCCAGTACTTC. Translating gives CASSPMRGETQYF.

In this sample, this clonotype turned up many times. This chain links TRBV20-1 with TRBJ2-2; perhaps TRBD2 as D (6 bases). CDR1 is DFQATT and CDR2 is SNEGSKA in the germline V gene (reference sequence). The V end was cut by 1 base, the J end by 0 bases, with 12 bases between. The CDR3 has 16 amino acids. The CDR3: CSARASGRSNTGELFF. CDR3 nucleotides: TGCAGTGCTAGAGCCTCGGGGAGGTCGAACACCGGGGAGCTGTTTTTT.

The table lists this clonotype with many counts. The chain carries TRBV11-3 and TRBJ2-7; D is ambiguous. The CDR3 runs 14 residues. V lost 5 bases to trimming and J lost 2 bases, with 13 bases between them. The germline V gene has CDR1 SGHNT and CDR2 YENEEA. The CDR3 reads CASSPGGATYEQYF. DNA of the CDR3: TGTGCCAGCAGCCCAGGCGGAGCAACCTACGAGCAGTACTTC.

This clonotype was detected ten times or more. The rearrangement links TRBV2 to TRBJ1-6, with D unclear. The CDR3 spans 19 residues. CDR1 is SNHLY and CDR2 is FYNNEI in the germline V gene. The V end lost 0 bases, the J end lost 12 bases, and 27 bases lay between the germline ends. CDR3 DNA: TGTGCCAGCAGTGAAGCCGGGTACCCAACGGACGCCTCCCGGGGACCCCTCCACTTT. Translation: CASSEAGYPTDASRGPLHF. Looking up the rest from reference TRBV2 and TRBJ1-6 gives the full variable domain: EPEVTQTPSHQVTQMGQEVILRCVPISNHLYFYWYRQILGQKVEFLVSFYNNEISEKSEIFDDQFSVERPDGSNFTLKIRSTKLEDSAMYFCASSEAGYPTDASRGPLHFGNGTRLTVT.

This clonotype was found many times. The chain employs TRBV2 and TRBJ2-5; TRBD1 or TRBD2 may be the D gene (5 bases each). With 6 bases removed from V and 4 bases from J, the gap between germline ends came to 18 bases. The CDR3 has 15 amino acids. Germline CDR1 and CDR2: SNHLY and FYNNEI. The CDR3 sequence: CASSSSGSARETQYF. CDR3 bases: TGTGCCAGCAGCTCTTCAGGGAGCGCGAGAGAGACCCAGTACTTC. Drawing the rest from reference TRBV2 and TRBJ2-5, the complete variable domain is EPEVTQTPSHQVTQMGQEVILRCVPISNHLYFYWYRQILGQKVEFLVSFYNNEISEKSEIFDDQFSVERPDGSNFTLKIRSTKLEDSAMYFCASSSSGSARETQYFGPGTRLLVL.

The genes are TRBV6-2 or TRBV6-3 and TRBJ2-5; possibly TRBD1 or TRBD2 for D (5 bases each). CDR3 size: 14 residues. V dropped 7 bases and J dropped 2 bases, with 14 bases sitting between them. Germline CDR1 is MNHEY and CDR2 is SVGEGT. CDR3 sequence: CASTLFGGQETQYF. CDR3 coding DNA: TGTGCCAGCACCCTCTTTGGGGGACAAGAGACCCAGTACTTC.